The T cell receptor beta chain described here comes from a study of shared clonotypes between healthy human individuals. With respect to this clone: The antigen is undetermined.

The data were produced by immunoSEQ multiplex PCR, yet TCRdb's version contains in-frame clones alone and is incomplete. The repertoire consists of about 510,000 clones, with almost 97% occurring once and the leading ten covering roughly 0.06%. V lost 5 bases, J lost 3 bases, and 12 bases lay in between. The CDR3 extends over 15 amino acids. Germline CDR1 is SGHRS and CDR2 is YFSETQ. Overall study findings and caveats: Naive subsets typically showed greater estimated richness than memory subsets.

Sequencing input: naive CD4+ T cells sorted from blood. This sample's subset: CD45RA+ positively selected. The TCR originated in a woman aged 25-40 years in good health. This rearrangement joins TRBV5-1 to TRBJ2-6; no clear D gene. CDR3 loop: CASRKAGSGANVLTF. The CDR3 DNA reads TGCGCCAGCAGAAAAGCAGGAAGTGGGGCCAACGTCCTGACTTTC.